What follows are 27 T cell receptor beta chains derived from one specimen sequenced in a study of blood T cell repertoires in COVID-19 (dated by TCRdb to the early 2020s). Libraries were made using the immunoSEQ multiplex PCR assay. The source is immuneACCESS, and TCRdb retained only in-frame sequences with V and J called. Part of the clones is not carried over; for the studies checked, unresolved V genes explain less than half of this, and the remainder is unexplained. The sample contains 25,000 to 35,000 clones, roughly nine tenths of them found a single time. The ten biggest clones cover around a sixth of the sample. Specimen: peripheral blood. These receptors were taken from a man older than 75 with acute or convalescent COVID-19.

The genes are TRBV6-5 and TRBJ1-3; perhaps TRBD1 as D (6 bases). Trimming took off 2 bases at V and 4 bases at J, with 15 bases between the two ends. Germline V gene lookup returns CDR1 MNHEY and CDR2 SVGAGI. CDR3 size: 16 residues. CDR3 DNA sequence: TGTGCCAGCAGTTACAAGGGGGTGGCGGACGGAAACACCATATATTTT. Translation: CASSYKGVADGNTIYF.

This sequence joins TRBV5-5 and TRBJ1-5; possibly TRBD1 for D (6 bases). Trimming removed 0 bases at V and 7 bases at J, with 8 bases between. From germline, CDR1 is SGHKS and CDR2 YYEKEE (reference sequence). The CDR3 is 13 amino acids. The CDR3 coding sequence is TGTGCCAGCAGCTTGGGGGGGCCCCAGCCCCAGCATTTT. Translation gives CASSLGGPQPQHF.

The chain joins TRBV9 to TRBJ1-1, with D maybe TRBD1 (5 bases). The germline V gene encodes CDR1 SGDLS and CDR2 YYNGEE. V was clipped by 7 bases and J by 1 base, with 11 bases between them. The CDR3 is made up of 13 amino acids. In DNA form, the CDR3 reads TGTGCCAGCGCCATAACAGGGAACACTGAAGCTTTCTTT. It is translated as CASAITGNTEAFF. Full variable domain (rest looked up from reference TRBV9 and TRBJ1-1): DSGVTQTPKHLITATGQRVTLRCSPRSGDLSVYWYQQSLDQGLQFLIQYYNGEERAKGNILERFSAQQFPDLHSELNLSSLELGDSALYFCASAITGNTEAFFGQGTRLTVV.

The chain joins TRBV27 to TRBJ2-5; 10 nucleotides agree with TRBD1. Germline CDR1 reads MNHEY; CDR2 reads SMNVEV (reference sequence). Unmatched junction bases numbered 1, after V lost 1 base and J lost 5 bases. The CDR3 spans 14 residues. The CDR3 protein is CASSLWGQGETQYF. CDR3 nucleotide sequence: TGTGCCAGCAGTTTATGGGGACAGGGGGAGACCCAGTACTTC.

The chain joins TRBV29-1 to TRBJ1-2, with D perhaps TRBD1 (6 bases). With 6 bases removed from V and 8 bases from J, the gap between germline ends came to 16 bases. The CDR3 sequence is 12 residues long. Germline V gene data show CDR1 as SQVTM and CDR2 as ANQGSEA. The CDR3 reads CSVTGQPSGYTF. The CDR3 DNA follows: TGCAGCGTCACAGGACAGCCTTCGGGCTACACCTTC.

The chain couples TRBV11-2 to TRBJ1-2; 7 bases align to TRBD1. The V gene's germline CDR1 is SGHAT and CDR2 FQNNGV. Trimming cost V 5 bases and J 9 bases; bases outside gene matches: 3. The CDR3 covers 11 residues. Written as DNA, the CDR3 is TGTGCCAGCAGCGACAGGGTCCGCTACACCTTC. Amino acid sequence: CASSDRVRYTF. The variable domain in full, completed from reference TRBV11-2 and TRBJ1-2, reads EAGVAQSPRYKIIEKRQSVAFWCNPISGHATLYWYQQILGQGPKLLIQFQNNGVVDDSQLPKDRFSAERLKGVDSTLKIQPAKLEDSAVYLCASSDRVRYTFGSGTRLTVV.

This clone was picked up one time. The chain links TRBV7-6 to TRBJ2-3, with 7 bases aligning to TRBD1. Germline values: CDR1 SGHVS, CDR2 FNYEAQ. V dropped 2 bases and J dropped 5; count of bases not matched to a gene: 4. The CDR3 length is 14 residues. CDR3 in amino acids: CASSLTQGVDTQYF. The CDR3 DNA follows: TGTGCCAGCAGCTTAACGCAGGGGGTAGATACGCAGTATTTT.

V gene TRBV18 combines with J gene TRBJ1-5; possible D gene TRBD1, 6 bases. This CDR3 comprises 14 residues. Germline CDR1 and CDR2: KGHSH and LQKENI. Trimming pared 4 bases from V and 4 bases from J, leaving 11 bases between. The CDR3 nucleotides read TGTGCCAGCTCACAAAGACAGGTGAATCAGCCCCAGCATTTT. It specifies CASSQRQVNQPQHF.

This sequence joins TRBV29-1 and TRBJ1-3; D is uncertain. Between the trimmed V and J ends, which lost 4 bases and 0 bases, there was a span of 4 bases. CDR1 is SQVTM and CDR2 is ANQGSEA in the germline V gene. CDR3 length: 12 residues. The CDR3 region has the DNA TGCAGCGTTGCAAACTCTGGAAACACCATATATTTT. This sequence encodes CSVANSGNTIYF.

The genes are TRBV19 and TRBJ1-4; tentatively, D is TRBD1 (6 bases). V lost 3 bases and J 8 bases, leaving 13 bases between the germline ends. Germline CDR1 reads LNHDA; CDR2 reads SQIVND (reference sequence). CDR3 length: 14 residues. The CDR3 loop reads CASSIRGRNEKLFF. CDR3 DNA sequence: TGTGCCAGTAGTATCAGGGGCCGGAACGAAAAACTGTTTTTT.

The chain carries TRBV11-2 and TRBJ1-1, with TRBD1 matching 8 bases. V dropped 1 base and J dropped 4; count of bases not matched to a gene: 2. The CDR3 is 14 amino acids. From germline, CDR1 is SGHAT and CDR2 FQNNGV. As DNA, the CDR3 is TGTGCCAGCAGCTTAGGGACAGGGAGCACTGAAGCTTTCTTT. Amino acids: CASSLGTGSTEAFF.

The chain combines TRBV25-1 with TRBJ1-2; D is undetermined. Germline V gives CDR1 MGHDK, CDR2 SYGVNS. The CDR3 has 11 amino acids. Between the trimmed V and J ends, which lost 1 base and 8 bases, there was a span of 5 bases. The CDR3 reads CASSESLGYTF. CDR3 DNA sequence: TGTGCCAGCAGTGAATCCTTGGGCTACACCTTC.

This clone showed up just once. This chain links TRBV10-3 with TRBJ1-1, with D unclear. V shed 2 bases and J shed 9 bases, with 13 bases lying between them. Germline V gene lookup returns CDR1 ENHRY and CDR2 SYGVKD. The CDR3 is 13 amino acids. The CDR3 DNA is TGTGCCATCAGTGAGCCATTGCGGACTAAAGCTTTCTTT. Amino acid sequence: CAISEPLRTKAFF.

This chain's CDR3 is CAISDWGQGMRVEQFF. The CDR3 coding sequence is TGTGCCATCAGTGATTGGGGACAGGGGATGAGGGTCGAGCAGTTCTTC. The chain joins TRBV10-3 to TRBJ2-1; 10 nucleotides match TRBD1. CDR1 and CDR2 (germline): ENHRY, SYGVKD. With 3 bases clipped from V and 10 bases from J, the junction kept 12 bases outside the gene matches. The CDR3 runs to 16 residues.

The chain couples TRBV5-1 to TRBJ1-3, with D possibly matching TRBD1 (5 bases). The CDR3 spans 15 residues. Germline lookup yields CDR1 SGHRS and CDR2 YFSETQ. Trimming took 0 bases from V and 0 from J, leaving 7 bases between them. The DNA for the CDR3 is TGCGCCAGCAGCTTGGAGGGGTACTCTGGAAACACCATATATTTT. This codes for CASSLEGYSGNTIYF.

CDR3 nucleotide sequence: TGTGCCAGCAGCCAACGACAGGGGATGTATGGCTACACCTTC. Residues: CASSQRQGMYGYTF. The chain uses TRBV3-1 (or the pseudogene TRBV3-2) and TRBJ1-2, with 8 positions matching TRBD1. The CDR3 runs 14 residues. Per the germline V gene, CDR1 is LGHDT and CDR2 is YNNKEL (reference sequence). V shed 2 bases and J 5 bases; nucleotides not matched to a gene: 4.

This clone was counted a single time. The V call is TRBV11-2, the J call TRBJ1-3; 7 bases are shared with TRBD1. The CDR3 has 12 residues. Germline V gene data show CDR1 as SGHAT and CDR2 as FQNNGV. V dropped 10 bases and J dropped 5; count of bases not matched to a gene: 5. The CDR3 sequence: CATTGVRNTIYF. CDR3 DNA sequence: TGTGCCACTACAGGGGTGAGAAACACCATATATTTT.

This clone was recorded only once. The chain links TRBV5-1 to TRBJ2-3; D gene uncertain. V lost 0 bases and J 4 bases, leaving 12 bases between the germline ends. Germline V gene lookup returns CDR1 SGHRS and CDR2 YFSETQ. This CDR3 region has 15 residues. The CDR3 here is CASSLDPGGADTQYF. CDR3 DNA sequence: TGCGCCAGCAGCTTGGACCCGGGTGGCGCAGATACGCAGTATTTT.

The chain joins TRBV18 to TRBJ1-2; 7 nucleotides match TRBD1. Germline V gene data show CDR1 as KGHSH and CDR2 as LQKENI. The CDR3 contains 14 residues. Trimming removed 3 bases from V and 4 bases from J; junction bases left unmatched: 5. CDR3 in DNA: TGTGCCAGCTCACCCGACAGGGACCGCTATGGCTACACCTTC. Protein sequence: CASSPDRDRYGYTF.

The V and J genes are TRBV11-2 and TRBJ2-7, with a tentative D call TRBD2 (6 bases). CDR1 is SGHAT and CDR2 is FQNNGV in the germline V gene. CDR3 size: 15 residues. V dropped 7 bases and J dropped 7 bases, with 23 bases sitting between them. CDR3 protein: CASIPRRGRAEEQYF. DNA for the CDR3: TGTGCCAGCATCCCACGGAGGGGCCGGGCGGAGGAGCAGTACTTC.

J is TRBJ1-4 and V is TRBV3-1 (or the pseudogene TRBV3-2); TRBD1 agrees at 10 bases. The V gene end was trimmed by 5 bases and the J gene end by 7 bases; junction bases not matched to a gene: 13. The CDR3 is 17 residues long. The germline CDR1 and CDR2 sequences are LGHDT and YNNKEL (reference sequence). This chain's CDR3 is CASSTEDRGYRGEKLFF. The CDR3 bases are TGTGCCAGCAGCACGGAGGACAGGGGGTATCGTGGTGAAAAACTGTTTTTT.

J is TRBJ2-7 and V is TRBV27; 15 nucleotides match TRBD2. Trimming removed 6 bases from V and 7 bases from J; junction bases left unmatched: 7. This CDR3 comprises 15 residues. Per germline, CDR1 MNHEY and CDR2 SMNVEV (reference sequence). CDR3 region: CASRAGGTSGGEQYF. The DNA of the CDR3 is TGTGCCAGCAGGGCTGGGGGGACTAGCGGGGGGGAGCAGTACTTC.

The V and J genes are TRBV14 and TRBJ2-6; no definite D call. The V and J ends lost 5 bases and 2 bases respectively, with 4 bases between them. The CDR3 spans 13 residues. Germline CDR1 reads SGHDN; CDR2 reads FVKESK. CDR3 residues: CASSVTGANVLTF. The CDR3 DNA reads TGTGCCAGCAGCGTAACTGGGGCCAACGTCCTGACTTTC. The full variable domain, its missing parts supplied by reference TRBV14 and TRBJ2-6, is EAGVTQFPSHSVIEKGQTVTLRCDPISGHDNLYWYRRVMGKEIKFLLHFVKESKQDESGMPNNRFLAERTGGTYSTLKVQPAELEDSGVYFCASSVTGANVLTFGAGSRLTVL.

The J gene is TRBJ1-1, the V gene TRBV6-5; tentative D call: TRBD1 (5 bases). The CDR3 totals 12 residues. Per germline, CDR1 MNHEY and CDR2 SVGAGI. Deletions cut 6 bases from V and 3 bases from J, with 8 bases between. CDR3 DNA sequence: TGTGCCAGCAGAGACAGTTACACTGAAGCTTTCTTT. This codes for CASRDSYTEAFF.

This clone was detected once. The genes are TRBV10-3 and TRBJ1-6, with TRBD1 matching 7 bases. V dropped 7 bases and J dropped 5; count of bases not matched to a gene: 8. The CDR3 totals 15 residues. Germline assignment: CDR1 ENHRY and CDR2 SYGVKD. DNA of the CDR3: TGTGCCATCAATGACAGGGTTGGGGATAATTCACCCCTCCACTTT. Protein: CAINDRVGDNSPLHF.

This rearrangement joins TRBV19 to TRBJ2-2; TRBD1 aligns across 7 bases. The V gene end was trimmed by 4 bases and the J gene end by 4 bases; junction bases not matched to a gene: 9. The germline gives CDR1 LNHDA, CDR2 SQIVND (reference sequence). CDR3 length equals 16 residues. The CDR3 DNA reads as TGTGCCAGTAGTAGAGAGCCGGGACAGCCCACCGGGGAGCTGTTTTTT. It is translated as CASSREPGQPTGELFF.

V gene TRBV29-1 combines with J gene TRBJ2-3; 8 positions match TRBD1. The CDR3 length is 14 residues. CDR1 SQVTM and CDR2 ANQGSEA come from the germline V gene. V dropped 5 bases and J dropped 0; count of bases not matched to a gene: 4. This CDR3 is CSVPRTGSTDTQYF. CDR3 nucleotide sequence: TGCAGCGTTCCAAGGACAGGGAGCACAGATACGCAGTATTTT.